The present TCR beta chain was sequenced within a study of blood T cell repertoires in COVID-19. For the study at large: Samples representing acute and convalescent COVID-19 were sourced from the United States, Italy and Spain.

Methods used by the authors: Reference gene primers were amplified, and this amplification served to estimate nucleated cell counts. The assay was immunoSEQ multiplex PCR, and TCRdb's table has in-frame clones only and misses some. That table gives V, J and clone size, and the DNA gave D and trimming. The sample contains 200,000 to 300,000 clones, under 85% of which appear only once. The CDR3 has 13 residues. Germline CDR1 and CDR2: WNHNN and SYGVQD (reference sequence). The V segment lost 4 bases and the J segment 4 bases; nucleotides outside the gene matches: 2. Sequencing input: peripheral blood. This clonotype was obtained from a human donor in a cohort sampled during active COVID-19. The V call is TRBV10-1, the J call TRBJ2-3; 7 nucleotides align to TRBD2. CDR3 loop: CASSVAGADTQYF. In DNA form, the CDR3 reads TGCGCCAGCAGTGTTGCGGGGGCAGATACGCAGTATTTT.